These 28 T cell receptor beta chains originate from one sample sequenced in a study of cytomegalovirus exposure and HLA in healthy donors. Researchers ran the PCR with 60 Vbeta and 13 Jbeta primers. The repertoire was sequenced with immunoSEQ multiplex PCR; TCRdb's copy has only in-frame clones and lacks some. Among 74,000 or so clones listed, 55% to 80% were seen once. The specimen sequenced was PBMCs. Receptors originate from a woman younger than 45 in good health and CMV-seronegative.

The count of this clone is one. Other DNA sequences in this specimen translate into the identical CDR3. The CDR3 is CASSLSGVLSSNTIYF. CDR3 coding DNA: TGCGCCAGCAGCTTGTCGGGGGTCTTATCGTCAAACACCATATATTTT. The V gene is TRBV5-1, the J gene TRBJ1-3; tentatively, D is TRBD1 (5 bases). Germline V gene data show CDR1 as SGHRS and CDR2 as YFSETQ. The V and J ends lost 1 base and 6 bases respectively, with 17 bases between them. The CDR3 consists of 16 residues.

This clone was found once. The chain is built from TRBV13 and TRBJ2-3; 9 bases align to TRBD2. Trimming cost V 5 bases and J 0 bases; bases outside gene matches: 9. The length of the CDR3 is 17 residues. The germline V gene has CDR1 PRHDT and CDR2 FYEKMQ (reference sequence). CDR3 nucleotide sequence: TGTGCCAGCAGCCTAGTTGGCCTAGCGGGGAGCACAGATACGCAGTATTTT. The encoded protein is CASSLVGLAGSTDTQYF.

This sequence joins TRBV10-1 and TRBJ1-2; 8 nucleotides align to TRBD1. Germline loops: CDR1 WNHNN, CDR2 SYGVQD (reference sequence). Unmatched junction bases numbered 17, after V lost 3 bases and J lost 8 bases. CDR3 length: 17 residues. The CDR3 loop is CASSDNPGTGLSGGYTF. CDR3 bases: TGCGCCAGCAGTGATAACCCCGGGACAGGCCTCTCGGGAGGCTACACCTTC.

This clone has only a few counts. The DNA of the CDR3 is TGTGCCAGTAGTCCCTCCGGGGGGCGGGAAAAACTGTTTTTT. Translation: CASSPSGGREKLFF. The chain is built from TRBV19 and TRBJ1-4; TRBD1 might be the D (6 bases). Germline V gene lookup returns CDR1 LNHDA and CDR2 SQIVND (reference sequence). Trimming took 5 bases from V and 8 from J, leaving 15 bases between them. This CDR3 has 14 amino acids.

This clone was observed a single time. The V gene is TRBV10-2, the J gene TRBJ2-3; perhaps TRBD2 as D (6 bases). V dropped 6 bases and J dropped 4 bases, with 11 bases sitting between them. The CDR3 length is 13 residues. CDR1 and CDR2 (germline): WSHSY, SAAADI. The CDR3 nucleotides read TGCGCCAGCAGGGGGCCGGGAGCAGATACGCAGTATTTT. This encodes CASRGPGADTQYF.

The CDR3 protein is CASSETQGETQYF. The CDR3 DNA is TGTGCCAGCAGTGAAACACAGGGAGAGACCCAGTACTTC. The V and J genes are TRBV6-5 and TRBJ2-5; maybe TRBD1 (6 bases). This CDR3 spans 13 amino acids. The V end was cut by 5 bases, the J end by 4 bases, with 11 bases between. Germline V gene lookup returns CDR1 MNHEY and CDR2 SVGAGI.

J is TRBJ2-3 and V is TRBV7-3; D is possibly TRBD1 (7 bases). The ends were cut back, 5 bases at V and 0 bases at J, with 27 bases in the middle. Germline CDR1 SGHTA, CDR2 FQGTGA. The CDR3 totals 20 residues. The chain's CDR3 is CASSKEVCGGTENSTDTQYF. The CDR3 DNA follows: TGTGCCAGCAGCAAAGAGGTCTGCGGAGGGACAGAGAATAGCACAGATACGCAGTATTTT.

The rearrangement links TRBV6-6 to TRBJ2-5, with 13 bases fitting TRBD2. Germline trimming cut 6 bases from V and 5 bases from J; bases unmatched to any gene: 6. CDR1 MNHNY and CDR2 SVGAGI come from the germline V gene (reference sequence). The CDR3 runs 15 residues. The CDR3 is CASSRTSGGWETQYF. The DNA for the CDR3 is TGTGCCAGCAGCCGGACTAGCGGGGGTTGGGAGACCCAGTACTTC.

Worth noting for this clone: One end of the junction fails to match germline, which may point to a read error. This chain links TRBV7-9 with TRBJ1-1, with 10 bases fitting TRBD1. CDR1 SEHNR and CDR2 FQNEAQ come from the germline V gene (reference sequence). The CDR3 sequence is 17 residues long. The CDR3, as DNA: TGTGCCAGCAGCCACCCCCGGGACAGGGGCGTGAACACTAAAGCTTTCTTT. Translating gives CASSHPRDRGVNTKAFF.

The chain is built from TRBV4-2 and TRBJ2-3; D is ambiguous. The CDR3 length is 14 residues. Deletions cut 4 bases from V and 6 bases from J, with 14 bases between. Germline V gives CDR1 LGHNA, CDR2 YNFKEQ. DNA for the CDR3: TGTGCCAGCAGCCCCTTAGTTATGATGGATACGCAGTATTTT. Translated, it gives CASSPLVMMDTQYF.

This chain joins TRBV10-1 and TRBJ1-2; weak D call: TRBD1 (6 bases). Germline CDR1 WNHNN, CDR2 SYGVQD (reference sequence). The CDR3 is 15 amino acids. V lost 4 bases and J lost 6, with 18 bases in between. Written as DNA, the CDR3 is TGCGCCAGCAGTGGGCAGTCGGGGGGCGGGCATGGCTACACCTTC. It encodes CASSGQSGGGHGYTF.

The chain joins TRBV6-6 to TRBJ1-5; 7 bases match TRBD1. Germline lookup yields CDR1 MNHNY and CDR2 SVGAGI (reference sequence). The trim removed 6 bases at V and 2 bases at J, leaving 7 bases unmatched. This CDR3 region has 15 residues. CDR3 region: CASSFTGVGNQPQHF. DNA for the CDR3: TGTGCCAGCAGCTTCACAGGGGTGGGCAATCAGCCCCAGCATTTT.

The chain is built from TRBV7-9 and TRBJ2-7; 7 positions match TRBD1. Per germline, CDR1 SEHNR and CDR2 FQNEAQ (reference sequence). Trimming took 3 bases from V and 12 from J; bases not matched to a gene: 2. This CDR3 is built from 10 residues. The CDR3 sequence is CASSFGQVYF. CDR3 nucleotides: TGTGCCAGCAGCTTTGGACAGGTGTACTTC.

The CDR3 sequence is CASSVGLAGRETQYF. The DNA of the CDR3 is TGTGCCAGTAGTGTGGGACTAGCGGGCCGGGAGACGCAGTATTTT. The chain employs TRBV19 and TRBJ2-3; 12 bases are a match to TRBD2. There are 15 residues in the CDR3. V lost 5 bases, J lost 9 bases, and 9 bases stayed unmatched. Germline V gives CDR1 LNHDA, CDR2 SQIVND (reference sequence).

This clone is a singleton in its sample. This sequence joins TRBV5-4 and TRBJ1-1, with D tentatively TRBD1 (6 bases). CDR1 is SGHNT and CDR2 is YYREEE in the germline V gene (reference sequence). V lost 0 bases and J lost 6, with 15 bases in between. There are 15 residues in the CDR3. CDR3 coding DNA: TGTGCCAGCAGCTTGGGACACAGGGTAGGGGCTGAAGCTTTCTTT. Translated: CASSLGHRVGAEAFF.

This clone was counted a few times. The rearrangement links TRBV19 to TRBJ1-5, with no clear D. Germline CDR1 LNHDA, CDR2 SQIVND (reference sequence). V was shortened by 1 base and J by 5 bases, with 6 bases between the two germline ends. The CDR3 has 13 residues. The CDR3 DNA follows: TGTGCCAGTAGTATAGTGGCGGATCAGCCCCAGCATTTT. Translation: CASSIVADQPQHF.

V is TRBV7-9 and J is TRBJ2-3; 11 bases match TRBD2. Trimming removed 4 bases from V and 3 bases from J; junction bases left unmatched: 6. Germline CDR1 is SEHNR and CDR2 is FQNEAQ (reference sequence). The CDR3 runs 16 residues. CDR3 in amino acids: CASSSPSSGGTDTQYF. CDR3 sequence (DNA): TGTGCCAGCAGCTCCCCTTCTAGCGGGGGGACAGATACGCAGTATTTT.

This chain uses TRBV6-5 with TRBJ1-2, with no clear D. Deletions cut 2 bases from V and 6 bases from J, with 13 bases between. The CDR3 has 14 residues. Germline V gene sequence: CDR1 MNHEY, CDR2 SVGAGI. CDR3 sequence: CASSYEEGPNGYTF. The CDR3 nucleotides are TGTGCCAGCAGTTACGAGGAGGGTCCAAATGGCTACACCTTC.

The chain is built from TRBV7-3 and TRBJ2-2; 10 positions match TRBD2. The V gene end was trimmed by 3 bases and the J gene end by 13 bases; junction bases not matched to a gene: 8. The CDR3 is 14 residues long. Germline loops: CDR1 SGHTA, CDR2 FQGTGA. The CDR3 protein is CASSFSASGGRLFF. The CDR3 coding sequence is TGTGCCAGCAGCTTCTCGGCTAGCGGGGGACGGCTGTTTTTT.

The gene calls are TRBV7-6 and TRBJ2-7; 7 bases fit TRBD2. Unmatched junction bases numbered 6, after V lost 2 bases and J lost 2 bases. The CDR3 sequence is 15 residues long. Per germline, CDR1 SGHVS and CDR2 FNYEAQ. CDR3 DNA: TGTGCCAGCAGCTTAACGGGGGGAGGGACCTACGAGCAGTACTTC. Protein: CASSLTGGGTYEQYF. The complete variable domain, with remaining parts taken from reference TRBV7-6 and TRBJ2-7, reads GAGVSQSPRYKVTKRGQDVALRCDPISGHVSLYWYRQALGQGPEFLTYFNYEAQQDKSGLPNDRFSAERPEGSISTLTIQRTEQRDSAMYRCASSLTGGGTYEQYFGPGTRLTVT.

The chain employs TRBV11-3 and TRBJ2-7; D is perhaps TRBD2 (5 bases). The CDR3 extends over 15 amino acids. Trimming pared 6 bases from V and 0 bases from J, leaving 15 bases between. Germline values: CDR1 SGHNT, CDR2 YENEEA. The CDR3 bases are TGTGCCAGCAGTCACTGGACTGGGAGCTCCTACGAGCAGTACTTC. Translated: CASSHWTGSSYEQYF. The full variable domain, with the rest looked up from reference TRBV11-3 and TRBJ2-7, is EAGVVQSPRYKIIEKKQPVAFWCNPISGHNTLYWYLQNLGQGPELLIRYENEEAVDDSQLPKDRFSAERLKGVDSTLKIQPAELGDSAVYLCASSHWTGSSYEQYFGPGTRLTVT.

The chain has TRBV28 and TRBJ1-6; TRBD1 aligns across 10 bases. CDR1 is MDHEN, CDR2 SYDVKM, per germline. The CDR3 covers 15 residues. V lost 4 bases and J lost 17; bases outside the gene matches: 14. For the CDR3, the DNA is TGTGCCAGCAGTTCTTACGGACAGGGGGGCCTGGATTTCCACTTT. It yields the protein CASSSYGQGGLDFHF.

The chain employs TRBV19 and TRBJ2-7; TRBD1 matches 9 bases. The CDR3 totals 15 residues. V shed 5 bases and J 3 bases; nucleotides not matched to a gene: 8. Germline-derived CDR1 and CDR2 are LNHDA and SQIVND (reference sequence). In nucleotides, the CDR3 is TGTGCCAGTAGTCTGACCGGGACAGGGTTCTACGAGCAGTACTTC. Residues: CASSLTGTGFYEQYF.

This sequence joins TRBV23-1 and TRBJ1-2; perhaps TRBD1 as D (5 bases). TRBV23-1 is sorted into the ORF group, with uncertain function. The V gene lost 2 bases and the J gene lost 4 bases, with 17 bases spanning the gap. The length of the CDR3 is 16 residues. CDR3 in amino acids: CASSQPGEGPTYGYTF. Here the CDR3 DNA reads TGCGCCAGCAGTCAACCGGGGGAGGGGCCAACCTATGGCTACACCTTC.

This chain connects TRBV21-1 to TRBJ2-7; the table gives TRBD1 as D, unverified against the DNA. TRBV21-1 is flagged as a pseudogene. The CDR3 totals 17 residues. The CDR3 DNA follows: TGTGCCAGCAGCAAAGAAGTGGGCTTACCCAGCTCCTACGAGCAGTACTTC. This codes for CASSKEVGLPSSYEQYF.

The V call is TRBV7-6, the J call TRBJ2-3, with a tentative D call TRBD2 (6 bases). Trimming pared 4 bases from V and 5 bases from J, leaving 10 bases between. The V gene's germline CDR1 is SGHVS and CDR2 FNYEAQ. The CDR3 has 13 residues. The CDR3 here is CASSSLGGDTQYF. The CDR3, as DNA: TGTGCCAGCAGCTCCCTCGGGGGAGATACGCAGTATTTT.

The chain links TRBV2 to TRBJ2-1; 7 bases map to TRBD1. The V gene end was trimmed by 6 bases and the J gene end by 4 bases; junction bases not matched to a gene: 6. Germline CDR1 SNHLY, CDR2 FYNNEI. This CDR3 contains 14 residues. CDR3 coding DNA: TGTGCCAGCAGACAGGGGACGCGGTACAATGAGCAGTTCTTC. It translates to CASRQGTRYNEQFF.

J is TRBJ2-1 and V is TRBV6-5, with a weak D call TRBD1 (6 bases). The CDR3 sequence is 15 residues long. Trimming pared 6 bases from V and 1 base from J, leaving 13 bases between. Looked up from germline, CDR1 is MNHEY and CDR2 is SVGAGI. The CDR3 sequence is CASRPPQGSYNEQFF. The DNA of the CDR3 is TGTGCCAGCAGACCCCCTCAGGGGTCCTACAATGAGCAGTTCTTC.